A single sample gave rise to the 27 T cell receptor beta chains below, sequenced in a study of T cell responses to AZD1222 COVID-19 vaccine. Produced via immunoSEQ multiplex PCR; TCRdb's table is partial and in-frame only. The sample has 87,000 or so clones, roughly 89% seen once. This specimen was peripheral blood, taken on day 0 of AZD1222 vaccination. Receptors originate from an adult in good health.

V gene TRBV10-1 combines with J gene TRBJ2-1; 9 nucleotides align to TRBD2. The CDR3 contains 13 residues. The junction had 9 bases not matched to a gene; V was cut back by 9 bases and J by 9 bases. Germline V gene data show CDR1 as WNHNN and CDR2 as SYGVQD (reference sequence). CDR3 region: CASSSGVFGEQFF. The CDR3 nucleotides read TGCGCCAGTTCTAGCGGGGTCTTCGGTGAGCAGTTCTTC.

This clone is a singleton in its sample. V and J are TRBV9 and TRBJ2-6; no firm D call. This CDR3 has 14 residues. The V gene's germline CDR1 is SGDLS and CDR2 YYNGEE. Trimming took 0 bases from V and 4 from J, leaving 5 bases between them. CDR3 in amino acids: CASSVGSGANVLTF. The CDR3 DNA sequence: TGTGCCAGCAGCGTAGGGAGCGGGGCCAACGTCCTGACTTTC.

The chain recombines TRBV10-3 with TRBJ1-2, with 9 bases that match TRBD1. Unmatched junction bases numbered 0, after V lost 2 bases and J lost 2 bases. This CDR3 spans 14 amino acids. CDR1 ENHRY and CDR2 SYGVKD come from the germline V gene. The CDR3 protein is CAISETGGNYGYTF. CDR3 nucleotide sequence: TGTGCCATCAGTGAGACAGGGGGCAACTATGGCTACACCTTC.

This clone was detected only a few times. The V gene is TRBV5-1, the J gene TRBJ2-7; D gene unclear. The germline V and J ends were trimmed by 5 bases and 3 bases, with 6 bases remaining between them. The CDR3 consists of 11 residues. Germline CDR1 reads SGHRS; CDR2 reads YFSETQ. In nucleotides, the CDR3 is TGCGCCAGCAGTTATAGCTACGAGCAGTACTTC. Protein: CASSYSYEQYF.

V is TRBV2 and J is TRBJ2-7, with 9 bases lining up with TRBD2. V shed 1 base and J 1 base; nucleotides not matched to a gene: 2. The CDR3 length is 15 residues. CDR1 SNHLY and CDR2 FYNNEI come from the germline V gene. The CDR3 DNA is TGTGCCAGCAGTGAAGGACTAGCGGTATCCTACGAGCAGTACTTC. The encoded protein is CASSEGLAVSYEQYF.

V and J are TRBV13 and TRBJ2-3; no firm D call. V was cut by 2 bases and J by 2 bases, with 11 bases left in between. The germline CDR1 and CDR2 sequences are PRHDT and FYEKMQ (reference sequence). The CDR3 totals 15 residues. The chain's CDR3 is CASSLQEIATDTQYF. CDR3 DNA sequence: TGTGCCAGCAGCTTACAAGAGATTGCCACAGATACGCAGTATTTT.

This rearrangement joins TRBV6-6 to TRBJ2-1; weak D call: TRBD1 (6 bases). Germline V gives CDR1 MNHNY, CDR2 SVGAGI (reference sequence). The V gene lost 2 bases and the J gene lost 7 bases, with 12 bases spanning the gap. The CDR3 has 14 amino acids. The CDR3 nucleotides are TGTGCCAGCAGTTACCAGGGGTTTGGTAATGAGCAGTTCTTC. The encoded protein is CASSYQGFGNEQFF.

This clone came up a few times. The chain links TRBV6-5 to TRBJ1-6; TRBD1 aligns across 7 bases. The CDR3 sequence is 15 residues long. V was clipped by 6 bases and J by 6 bases; unmatched bases: 8. The germline CDR1 and CDR2 sequences are MNHEY and SVGAGI. The CDR3 DNA reads TGTGCCAGCAGGGGGACAGTGCTGGCTAATTCACCCCTCCACTTT. This codes for CASRGTVLANSPLHF.

The chain carries TRBV27 and TRBJ1-1; D perhaps matches TRBD1 (5 bases). Trimming removed 5 bases from V and 2 bases from J, with 15 bases in between. The germline CDR1 and CDR2 sequences are MNHEY and SMNVEV (reference sequence). This CDR3 is built from 15 residues. Here the CDR3 reads CASSLGGKVNTEAFF. The CDR3 bases are TGTGCCAGCAGTCTCGGGGGGAAAGTTAACACTGAAGCTTTCTTT.

The chain recombines TRBV24-1 with TRBJ2-2; the D gene is possibly TRBD2 (6 bases). The CDR3 totals 15 residues. V was trimmed by 4 bases and J by 3 bases, leaving 11 bases between them. The germline V gene encodes CDR1 KGHDR and CDR2 SFDVKD. CDR3 sequence reads: CATSEGTGDTGELFF. In DNA, the CDR3 is TGTGCCACCAGTGAAGGGACTGGGGACACCGGGGAGCTGTTTTTT.

CDR3 in amino acids: CAYEGVGQGPPGAFF. CDR3 nucleotide sequence: TGTGCCTACGAGGGTGTCGGACAGGGGCCGCCAGGAGCTTTCTTT. The rearrangement links TRBV30 to TRBJ1-1, with 9 bases that match TRBD1. The germline V gene has CDR1 GTSNPN and CDR2 SVGIG (reference sequence). The ends lost 7 bases at V and 10 bases at J; junction bases unmatched: 19. The CDR3 extends over 15 amino acids. Using reference TRBV30 and TRBJ1-1 for the parts outside the CDR3, the full variable domain is SQTIHQWPATLVQPVGSPLSLECTVEGTSNPNLYWYRQAAGRGLQLLFYSVGIGQISSEVPQNLSASRPQDRQFILSSKKLLLSDSGFYLCAYEGVGQGPPGAFFGQGTRLTVV.

The chain employs TRBV5-1 and TRBJ2-2; 9 bases are shared with TRBD1. CDR1 SGHRS and CDR2 YFSETQ come from the germline V gene. This CDR3 is 16 amino acids long. V lost 5 bases, J lost 3 bases, and 8 bases stayed unmatched. CDR3 sequence reads: CASSDGQGPYTGELFF. CDR3 DNA: TGCGCCAGCAGTGACGGACAGGGGCCTTACACCGGGGAGCTGTTTTTT.

The rearrangement uses TRBV9 and TRBJ2-2, with 10 bases identical to TRBD1. The CDR3 runs to 17 residues. The trim removed 0 bases at V and 1 base at J, leaving 3 bases unmatched. Germline V gene lookup returns CDR1 SGDLS and CDR2 YYNGEE. This CDR3 is CASSVARDRGNTGELFF. In nucleotides, the CDR3 is TGTGCCAGCAGCGTAGCCCGGGACAGGGGGAACACCGGGGAGCTGTTTTTT.

This sequence joins TRBV13 and TRBJ2-5; TRBD2 matches at 7 bases. The CDR3 has 13 residues. In germline, CDR1 is PRHDT, CDR2 FYEKMQ (reference sequence). After removal of 5 bases from V and 2 bases from J, the junction contained 2 bases not matched to a gene. The CDR3 DNA reads as TGTGCCAGCAGCCGGGACTATCAAGAGACCCAGTACTTC. It specifies CASSRDYQETQYF.

The chain uses TRBV6-5 and TRBJ2-1; D unresolved. V shed 1 base and J shed 4 bases, with 14 bases lying between them. Germline CDR1 reads MNHEY; CDR2 reads SVGAGI. This CDR3 has 16 residues. The CDR3, as DNA: TGTGCCAGCAGTTACTACGGTGGCAAGGGTTACAATGAGCAGTTCTTC. Amino acids: CASSYYGGKGYNEQFF.

This chain uses TRBV5-4 with TRBJ1-2, with D maybe TRBD1 (5 bases). The germline gives CDR1 SGHNT, CDR2 YYREEE (reference sequence). This CDR3 is 14 amino acids long. Trimming cost V 3 bases and J 3 bases, with 12 bases left between them. The CDR3 DNA reads TGTGCCAGCAGCTCAACGGGGACCGACTATGGCTACACCTTC. It yields the protein CASSSTGTDYGYTF.

The chain links TRBV4-1 to TRBJ2-6, with unresolved D. Germline lookup yields CDR1 MGHRA and CDR2 YSYEKL. This CDR3 contains 16 residues. V lost 0 bases, J lost 2 bases, and 8 bases lay in between. The CDR3 sequence is CASSQEKGTGANVLTF. The DNA of the CDR3 is TGCGCCAGCAGCCAAGAGAAGGGAACTGGGGCCAACGTCCTGACTTTC.

This chain connects TRBV14 to TRBJ1-3; no firm D call. Trimming pared 1 base from V and 0 bases from J, leaving 7 bases between. There are 15 residues in the CDR3. Per germline, CDR1 SGHDN and CDR2 FVKESK. The CDR3 loop reads CASSQGSLSGNTIYF. As DNA, the CDR3 is TGTGCCAGCAGCCAAGGCTCCCTCTCTGGAAACACCATATATTTT. Complete variable domain (other parts from reference TRBV14 and TRBJ1-3): EAGVTQFPSHSVIEKGQTVTLRCDPISGHDNLYWYRRVMGKEIKFLLHFVKESKQDESGMPNNRFLAERTGGTYSTLKVQPAELEDSGVYFCASSQGSLSGNTIYFGEGSWLTVV.

CDR3 sequence (DNA): TGCGCCAGCAGTCAATATGTCCACACCTTC. Protein: CASSQYVHTF. This chain connects TRBV23-1 to TRBJ1-2; D is undetermined. TRBV23-1 is an ORF, and what it does is uncertain. The CDR3 extends over 10 amino acids. The V and J ends lost 1 base and 12 bases respectively, with 6 bases between them.

This clone was recorded once. The genes are TRBV30 and TRBJ2-3; D is perhaps TRBD2 (6 bases). The V gene's germline CDR1 is GTSNPN and CDR2 SVGIG (reference sequence). The CDR3 covers 13 residues. V dropped 8 bases and J dropped 1 base, with 13 bases sitting between them. The CDR3 sequence is CAGEVRGTDTQYF. CDR3 in DNA: TGTGCCGGGGAGGTGAGGGGCACAGATACGCAGTATTTT.

The chain links TRBV28 to TRBJ1-1, with a weak D call TRBD1 (5 bases). The V and J ends lost 2 bases and 9 bases respectively, with 13 bases between them. The CDR3 totals 13 residues. Germline CDR1 MDHEN, CDR2 SYDVKM. The CDR3 DNA is TGTGCCAGCAGTTTAGGGGCCAGGCCCAAAGCTTTCTTT. As protein: CASSLGARPKAFF. Full variable domain (rest looked up from reference TRBV28 and TRBJ1-1): DVKVTQSSRYLVKRTGEKVFLECVQDMDHENMFWYRQDPGLGLRLIYFSYDVKMKEKGDIPEGYSVSREKKERFSLILESASTNQTSMYLCASSLGARPKAFFGQGTRLTVV.

This clone was picked up one time. The chain links TRBV6-2 or TRBV6-3 to TRBJ2-3; 11 positions match TRBD2. CDR1 and CDR2 (germline): MNHEY, SVGEGT. V was clipped by 2 bases and J by 1 base; unmatched bases: 5. The CDR3 has 17 amino acids. CDR3 bases: TGTGCCAGCAGTTACCTCCGACTAGCGGGGCGCACAGATACGCAGTATTTT. Translation gives CASSYLRLAGRTDTQYF.

The CDR3 sequence is CAISESSVLAGGQETQYF. The CDR3 nucleotides read TGTGCCATCAGTGAGTCTTCGGTCCTAGCGGGGGGACAAGAGACCCAGTACTTC. This chain uses TRBV10-3 with TRBJ2-5, with 11 nucleotides matching TRBD2. V was pared by 0 bases and J by 2 bases, with 8 bases of the junction left unmatched. Per germline, CDR1 ENHRY and CDR2 SYGVKD. CDR3 length: 18 residues.

This clone was observed a single time. This chain joins TRBV7-2 and TRBJ1-3, with D maybe TRBD1 (6 bases). Between the trimmed V and J ends, which lost 5 bases and 2 bases, there was a span of 16 bases. The CDR3 has 16 residues. Germline values: CDR1 SGHTA, CDR2 FQGNSA. CDR3 nucleotide sequence: TGTGCCAGCAGCCTCAACGGCGGGGGCACTGGAAACACCATATATTTT. As protein: CASSLNGGGTGNTIYF.

The chain joins TRBV4-3 to TRBJ1-2; no clear D. Deletions cut 1 base from V and 5 bases from J, with 20 bases between. This CDR3 is 17 amino acids long. Germline CDR1 LGHNA, CDR2 YSLEER. The CDR3 loop reads CASSQGIAFPNPYGYTF. Here the CDR3 DNA reads TGCGCCAGCAGCCAAGGTATCGCCTTCCCGAATCCTTATGGCTACACCTTC.

The CDR3 DNA sequence: TGTGCCAGCAGTCCAATGCGGGGGAGAGGCACTGAAGCTTTCTTT. It specifies CASSPMRGRGTEAFF. This rearrangement joins TRBV6-5 to TRBJ1-1, with D possibly being TRBD1 (5 bases). Trimming removed 5 bases from V and 4 bases from J, with 17 bases in between. CDR1 is MNHEY and CDR2 is SVGAGI in the germline V gene. The length of the CDR3 is 15 residues.

V usage is TRBV10-1 and J usage is TRBJ1-1; the D is unclear. V shed 0 bases and J shed 1 base, with 12 bases lying between them. Germline V lookup: CDR1 WNHNN, CDR2 SYGVQD (reference sequence). This CDR3 spans 16 amino acids. The CDR3 coding sequence is TGCGCCAGCAGTGAGTCGAAGGGCTGGGAGAACACTGAAGCTTTCTTT. The encoded protein is CASSESKGWENTEAFF.